This TCR beta chain is drawn from a study of response to subunit inactivated influenza vaccine. Findings and limits, study-wide: Authors suggested seasonal influenza vaccinations each recruit few new T cells.

Comments on this clonotype: Its target is unknown.

MiXCR, run by TCRdb on the RT-PCR reads, gives a single entry per CDR3 protein. The data hold 550,000 to 600,000 distinct CDR3 sequences, with roughly 12% observed a single time. This TCR derives from a man aged 50 to 59 who received an inactivated influenza vaccine. Sequencing used PBMCs from blood, obtained on the day of vaccination.

The chain's CDR3 is CASSFNGQGTNEKLFF. In DNA form, the CDR3 reads TGCGCCAGCAGCTTTAATGGACAGGGAACTAATGAAAAACTGTTTTTT. The chain has TRBV5-1 and TRBJ1-4; the match to TRBD1 covers 8 bases. With V trimmed by 2 bases and J by 1 base, 4 bases remained unmatched. Germline V CDR1 and CDR2: SGHRS, YFSETQ. CDR3 length: 16 amino acids.